The T cell receptor beta chain described here comes from a study of CD8 T cells in Susac syndrome (dated 2019 in TCRdb). For context, the study as a whole: Whether CD8+ T cell activation and differentiation in Susac syndrome was antigen driven was tested using repertoire sequencing.

Broad study findings and their caveats: The number of individuals in the TCR sequencing and HLA analysis was acknowledged as relatively small.

RNA was extracted using the RNeasy kit, and 0.5 to 1 microgram was reverse transcribed with random hexamers. TCR beta CDR3 regions were amplified with the immunoSEQ multiplex PCR assay covering 54 Vbeta and 13 Jbeta segments. PCR amplification bias was corrected by using a synthetic template baseline for primer optimization and computational correction. In the source study's methods: Reads were annotated to V, D and J genes according to IMGT and were analyzed with immunoSEQ Analyzer, with only productive sequences retained. Clonality was computed as one minus Shannon entropy normalized by log2 of the number of productive unique sequences. Public and private clones were assessed among the 100 most prevalent clones of each patient and control. Clones were defined as Susac-specific when absent from the healthy and MS cohorts, from fewer than 1,300 published viral clones and from other ImmuneACCESS disease sequences. TCRdb reran the public reads through fastp at Q25 and MiXCR, keeping productive beta chains. Every entry covers one CDR3 protein and lists the most common genes and DNA from its rows. What appears here as the V and J calls and clone size reflects TCRdb's work, not the paper's. The sample profile shows about 140,000 distinct CDR3 sequences; approximately 96% of them were found once. The top ten hold about 0.11% of the sample.

Comment on this clonotype: Its antigen remains unidentified. There are no base qualities to consult, and no much larger clone falls within one base.

High-throughput TCR beta sequencing profiled peripheral blood CD8+ and CD4+ T cells from healthy donors, Susac syndrome patients and multiple sclerosis patients. Multiple sclerosis controls were treatment-naive patients with stable or active relapsing-remitting disease fulfilling revised McDonald criteria. Bulk CD8+ and CD4+ T cells were purified magnetically by negative isolation, whereas CD8+ TEMRA cells were enriched by FACS. Blood was collected in EDTA tubes and processed within 24 hours, with PBMCs isolated through density gradient centrifugation. PBMCs intended for TCR sequencing were frozen in liquid nitrogen and were later thawed in a 37 degrees C water bath. Purity of sorted or isolated CD4+, CD8+ and CD8+ TEMRA cells was at least 90%. The sequenced sample consisted of CD4+ T cells from PBMCs. This clonotype was obtained from a human donor with multiple sclerosis.

The CDR3 is CSVARGQANTGELFF. At the DNA level, the sequence is TGCAGCGTTGCCCGGGGACAGGCCAACACCGGGGAGCTGTTTTTT. The rearranged segments are TRBV29-1 and TRBJ2-2, with 8 bases in between that match TRBD1. The cysteine opens and the phenylalanine closes a CDR3 of 15 amino acids. The CDR3 DNA has 45 bases and is translated from base 1. V and J are trimmed by 4 bases and 2 bases, and the gene matches miss 6 bases of the junction. CDR1 is given as SQVTM and CDR2 as ANQGSEA, both from the germline V gene.